The 16 T cell receptor beta chains in this list originate from one sample, sequenced in a study of T cells in Graves' hyperthyroidism and ophthalmopathy. Template material for amplifying TCR beta CDR3 regions consisted of RNA transcripts. Primed by the HTBI set, a first-round RT-PCR was run on the TCR CDR3. Each CDR3 protein gets one entry after TCRdb re-called the multiplex PCR reads with MiXCR. This table holds a few hundred thousand distinct CDR3 sequences, more than 45% found once. The sequenced sample consisted of peripheral blood or thyroid tissue (not recorded which). These receptors came from a woman aged 18-29 years with Graves' hyperthyroidism.

V usage is TRBV2 and J usage is TRBJ1-2; 7 bases are shared with TRBD1. Trimming took 1 base from V and 3 from J; bases not matched to a gene: 2. Germline-derived CDR1 and CDR2 are SNHLY and FYNNEI. The CDR3 is 14 residues long. For the CDR3, the DNA is TGTGCCAGCAGTGAAGGGGACAGCTACTATGGCTACACCTTC. It is translated as CASSEGDSYYGYTF.

On this clonotype: A single base separates this from a much larger clone, so it may be a read error. The chain links TRBV5-6 to TRBJ1-4; the D is unclear. CDR1 is SGHDT and CDR2 is YYEEEE in the germline V gene. The CDR3 is 15 amino acids. The DNA for the CDR3 is TGTGCCAGCGGCTTGGCTGGAGGGATTGGTGAAAAACTGTTTTTT. Translating gives CASGLAGGIGEKLFF.

Ten or more counts support this clonotype. This rearrangement joins TRBV4-1 to TRBJ1-4; TRBD1 is a possible D gene (5 bases). This CDR3 region has 15 residues. Germline loops: CDR1 MGHRA, CDR2 YSYEKL. V was trimmed by 3 bases and J by 5 bases, leaving 13 bases between them. The CDR3 sequence: CASSQVGTQNEKLFF. The CDR3 nucleotides read TGCGCCAGCAGCCAGGTTGGGACTCAGAATGAAAAACTGTTTTTT.

The rearrangement uses TRBV20-1 and TRBJ1-5, with TRBD1 identical over 7 bases. The J segment lost 0 bases and the V segment lost 3 bases, leaving 2 bases of the junction unmatched. CDR1 is DFQATT, CDR2 SNEGSKA, per germline (reference sequence). The CDR3 sequence is 14 residues long. CDR3 sequence (DNA): TGCAGTGCTAGCGCAGGGGGTAGCAATCAGCCCCAGCATTTT. Translation: CSASAGGSNQPQHF.

This clonotype was counted at least ten times. This chain uses TRBV6-1 with TRBJ1-2, with D perhaps TRBD1 (5 bases). The CDR3 is 13 residues long. V was trimmed by 1 base and J by 8 bases, leaving 11 bases between them. Germline V CDR1 and CDR2: MNHNS, SASEGT. CDR3 amino acids: CASSEGLWDGYTF. The DNA of the CDR3 is TGTGCCAGCAGTGAAGGACTGTGGGACGGCTACACCTTC.

The table lists this clonotype with many counts. The chain joins TRBV5-1 to TRBJ1-1; D remains ambiguous. Trimming removed 7 bases at V and 1 base at J, with 14 bases between. Germline V lookup: CDR1 SGHRS, CDR2 YFSETQ. The CDR3 covers 14 residues. CDR3 DNA sequence: TGCGCCAGCCGGCGGAGTGCCCAGAACACTGAAGCTTTCTTT. Translating it yields CASRRSAQNTEAFF.

Many counts were recorded for this clonotype. Here the CDR3 reads CASSTSGRSPSAPDTQYF. CDR3 bases: TGTGCCAGCAGCACTAGCGGGAGGTCCCCCTCCGCTCCGGATACGCAGTATTTT. The chain couples TRBV2 to TRBJ2-3; TRBD2 agrees at 12 bases. The CDR3 is 18 residues long. V was clipped by 6 bases and J by 6 bases; unmatched bases: 16. From germline, CDR1 is SNHLY and CDR2 FYNNEI. Looking up the rest from reference TRBV2 and TRBJ2-3 gives the full variable domain: EPEVTQTPSHQVTQMGQEVILRCVPISNHLYFYWYRQILGQKVEFLVSFYNNEISEKSEIFDDQFSVERPDGSNFTLKIRSTKLEDSAMYFCASSTSGRSPSAPDTQYFGPGTRLTVL.

In its sample, this clonotype was seen many times. The chain carries TRBV5-1 and TRBJ2-7, with TRBD1 matching over 9 bases. The germline gives CDR1 SGHRS, CDR2 YFSETQ. CDR3 size: 16 residues. V lost 4 bases, J lost 5 bases, and 13 bases stayed unmatched. The CDR3 region is CASSAGLQGALDEQYF. The CDR3 DNA is TGCGCCAGCAGCGCGGGGCTACAGGGGGCTTTGGACGAGCAGTACTTC.

The chain uses TRBV6-1 and TRBJ1-2; tentative D call: TRBD1 (6 bases). CDR1 is MNHNS, CDR2 SASEGT, per germline. The V end lost 5 bases, the J end lost 0 bases, and 13 bases lay between the germline ends. The CDR3 consists of 15 residues. DNA of the CDR3: TGTGCCAGCAGTTACCTACGGGACACTAACTATGGCTACACCTTC. This encodes CASSYLRDTNYGYTF.

This clonotype was picked up a small number of times. The chain links TRBV3-1 to TRBJ2-5; 8 bases match TRBD1. The germline V gene has CDR1 LGHDT and CDR2 YNNKEL (reference sequence). CDR3 length equals 15 residues. The J segment lost 2 bases and the V segment lost 6 bases, leaving 8 bases of the junction unmatched. The CDR3 here is CASSIRTGLQETQYF. CDR3 sequence (DNA): TGTGCCAGCAGTATCAGGACAGGGCTACAAGAGACCCAGTACTTC.

The V gene is TRBV7-9, the J gene TRBJ1-6, with 7 nucleotides matching TRBD1. V lost 5 bases, J lost 14 bases, and 6 bases stayed unmatched. Per germline, CDR1 SEHNR and CDR2 FQNEAQ (reference sequence). The CDR3 totals 12 residues. The CDR3 protein is CASSEQGQALHF. The CDR3 coding sequence is TGTGCCAGCAGCGAACAGGGGCAGGCCCTCCACTTT.

At least ten counts were recorded for this clonotype. The chain links TRBV7-9 to TRBJ1-3; tentative D call: TRBD1 (6 bases). Germline V lookup: CDR1 SEHNR, CDR2 FQNEAQ (reference sequence). This CDR3 is 16 amino acids long. Trimming removed 5 bases from V and 1 base from J, with 15 bases in between. CDR3 DNA: TGTGCCAGCAGCAAAATACAGGGTCCTTCTGGAAACACCATATATTTT. Translated: CASSKIQGPSGNTIYF.

This clonotype has only one observation. This chain connects TRBV20-1 to TRBJ1-2, with unresolved D. The CDR3 contains 11 residues. The germline CDR1 and CDR2 sequences are DFQATT and SNEGSKA (reference sequence). V shed 4 bases and J shed 8 bases, with 11 bases lying between them. The CDR3: CSAIGEVGYTF. The CDR3 DNA sequence: TGCAGTGCTATCGGGGAAGTGGGCTACACCTTC.

The gene calls are TRBV10-3 and TRBJ2-6, with TRBD1 identical over 7 bases. Trimming took 4 bases from V and 4 from J; bases not matched to a gene: 13. The CDR3 extends over 18 amino acids. Germline-derived CDR1 and CDR2 are ENHRY and SYGVKD. The CDR3 is CAISVRTGALGGANVLTF. The DNA of the CDR3 is TGTGCCATCAGTGTTCGTACAGGGGCACTGGGAGGGGCCAACGTCCTGACTTTC.

This clonotype has only a few counts. The genes are TRBV7-2 and TRBJ2-3, with TRBD2 identical over 8 bases. This CDR3 has 15 residues. V gave up 2 bases and J gave up 2 bases; unmatched junction bases: 3. Germline-derived CDR1 and CDR2 are SGHTA and FQGNSA. CDR3 coding DNA: TGTGCCAGCAGCTTAAGCGGGGGTAACACAGATACGCAGTATTTT. The encoded protein is CASSLSGGNTDTQYF.

The chain is built from TRBV20-1 and TRBJ1-2; no definite D call. CDR3 length: 12 amino acids. Germline V lookup: CDR1 DFQATT, CDR2 SNEGSKA (reference sequence). Between the trimmed V and J ends, which lost 1 base and 12 bases, there was a span of 15 bases. CDR3 loop: CSARGILAGNTF. DNA of the CDR3: TGCAGTGCTAGAGGGATTTTGGCCGGAAACACCTTC.